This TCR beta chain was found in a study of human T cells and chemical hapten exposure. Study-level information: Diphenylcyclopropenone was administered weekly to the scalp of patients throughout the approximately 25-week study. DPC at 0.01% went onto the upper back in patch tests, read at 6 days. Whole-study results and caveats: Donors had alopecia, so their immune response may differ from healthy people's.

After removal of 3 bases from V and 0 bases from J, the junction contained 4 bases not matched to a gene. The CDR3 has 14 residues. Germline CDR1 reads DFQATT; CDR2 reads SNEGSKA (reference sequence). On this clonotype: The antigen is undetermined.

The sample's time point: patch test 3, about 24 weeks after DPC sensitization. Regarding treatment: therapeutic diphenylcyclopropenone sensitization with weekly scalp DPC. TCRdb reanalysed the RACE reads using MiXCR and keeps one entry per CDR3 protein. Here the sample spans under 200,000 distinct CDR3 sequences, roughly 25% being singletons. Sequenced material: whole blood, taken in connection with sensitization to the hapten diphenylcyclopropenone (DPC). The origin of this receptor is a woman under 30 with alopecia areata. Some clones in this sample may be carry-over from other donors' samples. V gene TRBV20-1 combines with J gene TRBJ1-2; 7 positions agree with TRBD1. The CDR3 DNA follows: TGCAGTGCTAGGGGACAGAGAGCTAACTATGGCTACACCTTC. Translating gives CSARGQRANYGYTF.